These T cell receptor beta chains were read from a single sample in a study of T cell repertoires in cytomegalovirus infection. TCRdb independently ran MiXCR on the reads; one entry per CDR3 protein. The sample records 600,000 to 700,000 distinct CDR3 sequences, 30% to 35% being singletons. No cognate antigen is known for these TCRs. The sample consisted of cultured PBMCs, taken from culture after CMV antigen stimulation. Source of these receptors: a human donor in good health (CMV status not recorded). Some clones in this sample may be carry-over from other donors' samples. The CDR3 runs from the conserved cysteine through the conserved F or W. The order of the fields is clone size, V gene, J gene, D gene, CDR3 DNA, CDR3 protein. A D gene is named only where the DNA matches it firmly. Expanded clones get a size class; other rows say once, few or many, or leave the size out.

>-|TRBV20-1|TRBJ2-3|TRBD2
TGCAGTGCCGAATCGGGTAGCGGGGTAACAGATACGCAGTATTTT
CSAESGSGVTDTQYF
>many|TRBV7-2|TRBJ1-3|-
TGTGCCAGCAGCCCAACCGGGACTGTTGGAAACACCATATATTTT
CASSPTGTVGNTIYF
>-|TRBV6-8|TRBJ1-2|TRBD1
TGTGCCAGCGGCTTCTGGGACAGGGCGCGGGTTGGCTACACCTTC
CASGFWDRARVGYTF
>few|TRBV6-1|TRBJ2-7|TRBD1
TGTGCCAGCAGCTGGACAGGGACCTACGAGCAGTACTTC
CASSWTGTYEQYF
>few|TRBV19|TRBJ2-3|-
TGTGCCAGTTCTGATTGGAAGGATAGCACAGATACGCAGTATTTT
CASSDWKDSTDTQYF
>few|TRBV7-9|TRBJ2-3|-
TGTGCCAGCAGCTCCTCAGCCGGGGGAGGTACGCAGTATTTT
CASSSSAGGGTQYF
>few|TRBV20-1|TRBJ1-3|-
TGCAGTGCTAGGGTTGGGTGGGGTGGAAACACCATATATTTT
CSARVGWGGNTIYF
>many|TRBV7-2|TRBJ2-5|TRBD2
TGTGCCAGTTTGTCGAGCGGGGGGGCCATTGAGACCCAGTACTTC
CASLSSGGAIETQYF
>once|TRBV4-3|TRBJ2-5|TRBD2
TGCGCCAGCGCCGACGGACTAGCGGGAGAGACCCAGTACTTC
CASADGLAGETQYF
>-|TRBV10-3|TRBJ2-3|TRBD2
TGTGCCACCTGTACTAGCGGGGAAACAGATACGCAGTATTTT
CATCTSGETDTQYF
>-|TRBV29-1|TRBJ2-2|-
TGCAGCGTTAACCACAGGGCCGGGGAGCTGTTTTTT
CSVNHRAGELFF
>few|TRBV20-1|TRBJ1-2|-
TGCAGTGCTAGTAGGCCCGGGACACTTAACCCATATGGCTACACCTTC
CSASRPGTLNPYGYTF
>-|TRBV20-1|TRBJ2-3|-
TGCAGTGCTAGGGCCAGCGGTCCAGATACGCAGTATTTT
CSARASGPDTQYF
>few|TRBV25-1|TRBJ2-3|TRBD2
TGTGCCAGCAGTCCCGGACTAGCGGGACGGACAGATACGCAGTATTTT
CASSPGLAGRTDTQYF
>-|TRBV7-2|TRBJ2-3|-
TGTGCCAGCAGCTTAACGGGGGCCTTCGCGACAGATACGCAGTATTTT
CASSLTGAFATDTQYF
>few|TRBV7-2|TRBJ2-1|-
TGTGCCAGCAGCTTGGACTACCGGATCCCCAGGGGGCAGTTCTTC
CASSLDYRIPRGQFF
>-|TRBV6-8|TRBJ2-7|-
TGTGCCAGCAGTTACTCCGGGACCCACTACGAGCAGTACTTC
CASSYSGTHYEQYF
>-|TRBV23-1|TRBJ1-1|TRBD1
TGCGCCAGCAGTCAGCGGACAGGGGGCGGCCCCGAAGCTTTCTTT
CASSQRTGGGPEAFF
>-|TRBV6-4|TRBJ1-5|-
TGTGCCAGCAGCCGTCGATGGCATCAGCCCCAGCATTTT
CASSRRWHQPQHF
>-|TRBV7-9|TRBJ2-3|TRBD1
TGTGCCAGCAGATGGGACAGGGGCACAGATACGCAGTATTTT
CASRWDRGTDTQYF
>few|TRBV7-9|TRBJ2-6|TRBD2
TGTGCCAGCAGCTTAGTTGGTTTTAGCGGGAGTTCTGGGGCCAACGTCCTGACTTTC
CASSLVGFSGSSGANVLTF
>many|TRBV7-8|TRBJ1-6|TRBD1
TGTGCCAGCAGCCTACGTCAACGTTTGCCCAGGGGGGTAGGATCACCCCTCCACTTT
CASSLRQRLPRGVGSPLHF
>-|TRBV5-1|TRBJ1-1|TRBD1
TGCGCCAGCAGCTGGGGGGACAGGGTGAACACTGAAGCTTTCTTT
CASSWGDRVNTEAFF
>few|TRBV14|TRBJ1-1|-
TGTGCCAGCAGCCAAATTGGGGGCGACACTGAAGCTTTCTTT
CASSQIGGDTEAFF
>-|TRBV7-2|TRBJ2-7|-
TGTGCCAGCAGCTCTGATAAAACGGACAGATCCTACGAGCAGTACTTC
CASSSDKTDRSYEQYF
>-|TRBV9|TRBJ2-1|TRBD1
TGTGCCAGCAGTCTCCAGGGGGTCCAGTTCTTC
CASSLQGVQFF
>-|TRBV5-4|TRBJ2-1|-
TGTGCCAGCAGCTTGGCAGAGCAGCTCTATGAGCAGTTCTTC
CASSLAEQLYEQFF
>-|TRBV5-6|TRBJ2-1|-
TGTGCCAGCAGCTTGTACCACAATGAGCAGTTCTTC
CASSLYHNEQFF
>-|TRBV6-2/TRBV6-3|TRBJ2-5|-
TGTGCCACAGAGGGGGTACAAGAGACCCAGTACTTC
CATEGVQETQYF
>once|TRBV23-1|TRBJ2-7|-
TGCGCCAGCAGTCATGCGGGCCGGGGTAGCGAGCAGTACTTC
CASSHAGRGSEQYF
>few|TRBV4-1|TRBJ1-1|TRBD1
TGCGCCAGCAGTAGGGACAGACCCTTCACTGAAGCTTTCTTT
CASSRDRPFTEAFF
>-|TRBV7-2|TRBJ2-1|TRBD2
TGTGCCAGCAGCTTTACTAGCGGGAGTTTCAATGAGCAGTTCTTC
CASSFTSGSFNEQFF
>-|TRBV19|TRBJ1-5|TRBD1
TGTGCCAGTAGTACAGGGACAGTGAATCAGCCCCAGCATTTT
CASSTGTVNQPQHF
>-|TRBV19|TRBJ2-2|TRBD1
TGTGCCAGTAGTCCAACAGGGGTTTCCCAGAGGGAGCTGTTTTTT
CASSPTGVSQRELFF
>few|TRBV11-2|TRBJ2-5|-
TGTGCCAGCAGCTTACAACGCAGGGGAAAGACCCAGTACTTC
CASSLQRRGKTQYF
>-|TRBV19|TRBJ1-1|-
TGTGCCAGTACCCGGGCGACTGAAGCTTTCTTT
CASTRATEAFF
>-|TRBV6-1|TRBJ2-3|-
TGTGCCAGCAGTGAAGCGGGGCTCCTCCGACATTTT
CASSEAGLLRHF
>few|TRBV6-5|TRBJ2-1|-
TGTGCCAGCGGTAGGGGGATTCGGGGGACCTACAATGAGCAGTTCTTC
CASGRGIRGTYNEQFF
>few|TRBV7-2|TRBJ2-5|-
TGTGCCAGCAGTTCAAGATGGGGGACCCAGTACTTC
CASSSRWGTQYF
>few|TRBV7-2|TRBJ2-3|TRBD2
TGTGCCAGCAGCTTAGTTTGGACTAGCGGGGGCCCCACAGATACGCAGTATTTT
CASSLVWTSGGPTDTQYF
>many|TRBV7-8|TRBJ1-2|-
TGTGCCAGCAGCTTAGGGGTGCAGGGCTACACCTTC
CASSLGVQGYTF
>-|TRBV12-3/TRBV12-4|TRBJ1-1|TRBD1
TGTGCCAGCAGTTCTACAGGGGGTGGAGGGACTGAAGCTTTCTTT
CASSSTGGGGTEAFF
>few|TRBV29-1|TRBJ2-7|-
TGCAGCGTTGAGGTCAGGGTCGAGCAGTACTTC
CSVEVRVEQYF
>-|TRBV2|TRBJ1-5|-
TGTGCCAGCAGTGATCTTGGGCAGGGCAATCAGCCCCAGCATTTT
CASSDLGQGNQPQHF
>many|TRBV7-6|TRBJ2-1|TRBD2
TGTGCCAGCAGCTTAGGACTAGCGGGAGTAAAAAATGAGCAGTTCTTC
CASSLGLAGVKNEQFF
>-|TRBV4-1|TRBJ1-5|-
TGCGCCACCAGCCCTGGGGGGACTGCGGATCAGCCCCAGCATTTT
CATSPGGTADQPQHF
>-|TRBV19|TRBJ2-5|-
TGTGCCAGTAGTAAGCCGGGAGTCGGGGAGACCCAGTACTTC
CASSKPGVGETQYF
>few|TRBV4-1|TRBJ2-2|-
TGCGCCAGCAGCCAAAGTGCCACCTTGAACACCGGGGAGCTGTTTTTT
CASSQSATLNTGELFF
>-|TRBV7-9|TRBJ1-1|-
TGTGCCAGCAGCGGTGGGGGTGTCGGGAACACTGAAGCTTTCTTT
CASSGGGVGNTEAFF
>-|TRBV7-2|TRBJ1-6|TRBD1
TGTGCCAGCAGCCGCCGGGACAGGGCCTCCCAGAACCACTCACCCCTCCACTTT
CASSRRDRASQNHSPLHF
>-|TRBV12-3/TRBV12-4|TRBJ2-7|-
TGTGCCAGCAGTAGCACCGGGACCCTCTACGAGCAGTACTTC
CASSSTGTLYEQYF